This entry describes one T cell receptor (beta chain). Its recognized antigen is unknown. The method was 5' RACE. The input for every TCR library was approximately 3,500 ng of total RNA. For each sample, cDNA synthesis was carried out in eight separate reactions using SMARTScribe reverse transcriptase. During cDNA synthesis, template switching introduced unique molecular identifiers that contained a 6-nucleotide sample barcode. TCRalpha and TCRbeta cDNA was amplified in two nested PCRs of 16 and 9 cycles, and bead purification was carried out after each PCR. Before amplification, cDNA was treated with uracil DNA-glycosylase and purified using the QIAquick PCR purification kit. In the second PCR, Illumina TruSeq-compatible adapters and sample-specific barcodes were added. TapeStation and Qubit were used to check library quality and concentration, and 4.5 to 6.5 ng of each library was pooled. The pooled libraries were sequenced with 2 x 100 bp reads and custom sequencing primers on an Illumina HiSeq2500 single-index Rapid Run. In the source study's methods: MiGEC version 1.2.6 was used for UMI-based consensus assembly to correct PCR and sequencing errors. MiXCR version 2.1.1 was used to carry out V(D)J alignment, clonotype assembly and CDR3 extraction. Gene usage, clonotype sharing and MAIT/NKT TCR abundance were normalised by analysing the top 1000, 10 000 and 20 000 clonotypes per sample. Diversity was computed as the inverse Simpson index with the vegan R package after downsampling to 27 000 UMIs. Paired Mann-Whitney U tests were applied to discordant twin pairs, and Benjamini-Hochberg correction was used for multiple testing. TCRdb reprocessed the reads, so every CDR3 protein sequence counts as one entry and DNA is not shown. In this record, the V and J calls reflect TCRdb's handling and not the investigators' own analysis. The table of this sample itemizes approximately 210,000 distinct CDR3 sequences. The ten largest make up around 7.7% of the sample.

This specimen comes from a study of monozygotic twins with inflammatory bowel disease (dated by TCRdb to the late 2010s). Describing the broader study: The full study comprised 30 or so monozygotic twin pairs: nine German pairs (four IBD-concordant, five IBD-discordant) and 19 IBD-discordant Danish pairs. Disease-associated traits were sought mainly through comparisons between IBD patients and their genetically identical healthy co-twins within discordant pairs. Each individual had, on average, about 151 000 unique TCRalpha sequences and 181 000 unique TCRbeta sequences available for analysis.

From each donor, a roughly 2.6 ml peripheral blood sample was collected into PAXgene tubes and stored at -80 degrees C. Total RNA was isolated from whole blood with the PAXgene blood miRNA kit on an automated QIAcube, without T cell sorting. Deep TCRalpha and TCRbeta repertoire profiling with unique molecular barcoding was performed on peripheral blood of monozygotic twin pairs concordant or discordant for inflammatory bowel disease. Smoking habits were recorded for all twin pairs, and each individual was classified as a current, former or never smoker. CDR3 length: 14 amino acids, cysteine to phenylalanine. No DNA appears here. General findings and caveats noted by the study authors: IBD patients shared fewer clonotypes with other individuals than healthy twins did, most markedly in patients showing signs of disease activity. Repertoire similarity did not differ between concordant and discordant twins, possibly due to limited statistical power. IBD patients had lower TCRbeta repertoire diversity, measured by the inverse Simpson index, than their healthy co-twins. Distinction between different T cell subtypes could not be achieved in the analysis. Because patients received different immunosuppressive treatments, the repertoires may have picked up extra background noise and variability between individuals. The results gave no support for a single strong signal or clonotype linked to IBD.

This TCR was sampled from a human donor with ulcerative colitis or Crohn's disease, or a healthy co-twin of an affected twin (not recorded which). The chain is assembled from TRBV12-3 or TRBV12-4 and TRBJ2-1; TCRdb picks TRBD2, but there is no DNA to check that call. Sequenced input: blood. The CDR3 is CASIPGTSINEQFF.